This T cell receptor (beta chain) was captured in a study of blood T cell repertoires in COVID-19. This clone came up once. V lost 7 bases and J lost 1; bases outside the gene matches: 4. Germline V lookup: CDR1 SGHRS, CDR2 YFSETQ. This CDR3 comprises 13 residues. Using immunoSEQ multiplex PCR, the repertoire was profiled, and TCRdb retains in-frame clones only, with some absent. The sample includes 55,000 to 80,000 clones, more than 70% of them seen just once. Sequencing was done on a sample of peripheral blood. The rearrangement uses TRBV5-1 and TRBJ1-2, with TRBD1 matching 7 bases. This TCR was sampled from a man aged 45 to 65 with active COVID-19. CDR3 amino acids: CASRTGVNYGYTF. CDR3 sequence (DNA): TGCGCCAGCCGAACAGGGGTTAACTATGGCTACACCTTC.